Following are 25 T cell receptor beta chains from one sample sequenced in a study of T-cell memory formation after mild COVID-19. TCRdb called the 5' RACE reads again in MiXCR, with one record for every CDR3 protein. The profile shows 250,000 to 400,000 distinct CDR3 sequences, 14% of them singletons. Specimen: PBMCs or a T cell subset sorted from them (not recorded which). All receptors come from a man aged 18 to 30 who had mild COVID-19 (a few samples of this study predate the infection). Cell type and time point are not known.

The chain recombines TRBV11-2 with TRBJ2-3; possibly TRBD2 for D (5 bases). The CDR3 totals 13 residues. CDR1 and CDR2 (germline): SGHAT, FQNNGV. Deletions cut 9 bases from V and 4 bases from J, with 14 bases between. The CDR3 protein is CASMDRRSDTQYF. In DNA form, the CDR3 reads TGTGCCAGTATGGACCGGAGGTCAGATACGCAGTATTTT.

This clonotype was seen more than once but under ten times. The rearrangement joins TRBV4-2 to TRBJ2-3, with TRBD2 matching over 11 bases. Germline V gene lookup returns CDR1 LGHNA and CDR2 YNFKEQ. V lost 4 bases, J lost 6 bases, and 9 bases stayed unmatched. The CDR3 is 16 amino acids. CDR3 DNA sequence: TGTGCCAGCAGCCGCATTAGCGGGGGGGCCCGGGATACGCAGTATTTT. This gives the protein CASSRISGGARDTQYF.

This clonotype occurred a few times. The J gene is TRBJ1-1, the V gene TRBV5-1; D unresolved. V lost 4 bases, J lost 0 bases, and 13 bases lay in between. The germline gives CDR1 SGHRS, CDR2 YFSETQ. The CDR3 has 15 residues. As DNA, the CDR3 is TGCGCCAGCAGCCGGGTGGGAGCCCTGAACACTGAAGCTTTCTTT. Protein sequence: CASSRVGALNTEAFF.

The gene calls are TRBV29-1 and TRBJ2-5; 8 bases are a match to TRBD2. CDR3 length equals 13 residues. The germline CDR1 and CDR2 sequences are SQVTM and ANQGSEA. The junction had 6 bases not matched to a gene; V was cut back by 5 bases and J by 4 bases. The CDR3 DNA follows: TGCAGCGTTCCCGGGGGGGGACCAGAGACCCAGTACTTC. Amino acids: CSVPGGGPETQYF.

The rearrangement links TRBV9 to TRBJ2-1, with 7 bases matching TRBD2. The V gene end was trimmed by 7 bases and the J gene end by 5 bases; junction bases not matched to a gene: 9. Germline V gives CDR1 SGDLS, CDR2 YYNGEE. The CDR3 consists of 14 residues. The CDR3 region has the DNA TGTGCCAGCGGGGAGGGGAGGATCGACAATGAGCAGTTCTTC. It is translated as CASGEGRIDNEQFF.

The V and J genes are TRBV7-9 and TRBJ2-3; possibly TRBD1 or TRBD2 for D (7 bases each). V lost 5 bases, J lost 4 bases, and 13 bases lay in between. Germline V lookup: CDR1 SEHNR, CDR2 FQNEAQ (reference sequence). The CDR3 totals 14 residues. The CDR3 DNA reads TGTGCCAGCAGCCCACAGGGGAGGGCAGATACGCAGTATTTT. The encoded protein is CASSPQGRADTQYF.

The J gene is TRBJ2-7, the V gene TRBV7-2, with TRBD1 as a possible D gene (6 bases). CDR1 is SGHTA, CDR2 FQGNSA, per germline. Trimming removed 1 base at V and 7 bases at J, with 11 bases between. This CDR3 is 13 amino acids long. Here the CDR3 reads CASSLVSDSEQYV. The CDR3 bases are TGTGCCAGCAGCTTAGTCTCGGACAGTGAGCAGTACGTC.

This clonotype was detected a few times. V gene TRBV5-1 combines with J gene TRBJ2-5, with TRBD2 matching 7 bases. The V gene end was trimmed by 1 base and the J gene end by 0 bases; junction bases not matched to a gene: 3. This CDR3 has 15 amino acids. Germline assignment: CDR1 SGHRS and CDR2 YFSETQ. In DNA, the CDR3 is TGCGCCAGCAGCTTGTCTAGCGGTAACCAAGAGACCCAGTACTTC. Its translation is CASSLSSGNQETQYF.

This sequence joins TRBV3-1 and TRBJ1-6, with D unresolved. V lost 6 bases and J 9 bases, leaving 15 bases between the germline ends. CDR1 and CDR2 (germline): LGHDT, YNNKEL (reference sequence). The CDR3 covers 14 residues. CDR3 sequence (DNA): TGTGCCAGCAGTCGACAAACCCTCGGTTCACCCCTCCACTTT. It is translated as CASSRQTLGSPLHF.

V usage is TRBV6-2 or TRBV6-3 and J usage is TRBJ2-7, with D hard to call. Trimming pared 2 bases from V and 5 bases from J, leaving 10 bases between. CDR3 length: 13 amino acids. CDR1 and CDR2 from the germline V gene are MNHEY and SVGEGT. CDR3 nucleotides: TGTGCCAGCAGTTACAGGCAATCCGACGAGCAGTACTTC. Its protein is CASSYRQSDEQYF.

The table lists this clonotype with a few counts. The chain recombines TRBV6-5 with TRBJ1-6; TRBD1 is a possible D gene (6 bases). CDR3 size: 14 residues. With 3 bases removed from V and 9 bases from J, the gap between germline ends came to 12 bases. Germline V gene data show CDR1 as MNHEY and CDR2 as SVGAGI. The CDR3 nucleotides are TGTGCCAGCAGTTATAACAAAGGGGGTTCACCCCTCCACTTT. Translated: CASSYNKGGSPLHF.

This clonotype was seen a few times. The chain couples TRBV3-1 to TRBJ2-7, with a tentative D call TRBD1 (5 bases). CDR1 is LGHDT, CDR2 YNNKEL, per germline (reference sequence). With 2 bases removed from V and 6 bases from J, the gap between germline ends came to 14 bases. The CDR3 is 14 amino acids. In DNA, the CDR3 is TGTGCCAGCAGCCAACACAACCAGGGTGCCGAGCAGTACGTC. Protein sequence: CASSQHNQGAEQYV.

The V gene is TRBV6-6, the J gene TRBJ2-7; D gene unclear. The CDR3 is 14 residues long. Germline V gene lookup returns CDR1 MNHNY and CDR2 SVGAGI (reference sequence). V lost 7 bases and J 1 base, leaving 14 bases between the germline ends. CDR3 nucleotide sequence: TGTGCCAGCACCCCCCCGGCGGATTCCTACGAGCAGTACTTC. As protein: CASTPPADSYEQYF.

V and J are TRBV7-8 and TRBJ1-4; D not resolved. CDR1 SGHVS and CDR2 FQNEAQ come from the germline V gene. Trimming left V 1 base short and J 11 bases short, with 11 bases between. The CDR3 sequence is 13 residues long. The CDR3 region has the DNA TGTGCCAGCAGCTTAGAGAGGATACACAAACTGTTTTTT. It specifies CASSLERIHKLFF.

The chain links TRBV5-1 to TRBJ1-2, with 10 positions matching TRBD1. This CDR3 is 15 amino acids long. The ends lost 4 bases at V and 4 bases at J; junction bases unmatched: 7. CDR1 and CDR2 from the germline V gene are SGHRS and YFSETQ. In DNA, the CDR3 is TGCGCCAGCAGCCCTAGACAGGGGGCCGGCTATGGCTACACCTTC. Its protein product is CASSPRQGAGYGYTF.

This clonotype has more than one count but fewer than ten. The chain joins TRBV10-1 to TRBJ2-1, with 9 bases fitting TRBD2. CDR1 WNHNN and CDR2 SYGVQD come from the germline V gene (reference sequence). This CDR3 is built from 13 residues. J lost 10 bases, V lost 2 bases, and 3 bases had no gene match. The CDR3 is CASSEGLAREQFF. The CDR3 DNA sequence: TGCGCCAGCAGTGAGGGACTAGCGAGGGAGCAGTTCTTC.

The rearrangement uses TRBV20-1 and TRBJ2-5; D tentatively fits TRBD1 or TRBD2 (5 bases each). V gave up 3 bases and J gave up 4 bases, with 12 bases separating them. Germline CDR1 and CDR2: DFQATT and SNEGSKA (reference sequence). CDR3 length equals 13 residues. For the CDR3, the DNA is TGCAGTGCTAGCGGGGCGACACTAGAGACCCAGTACTTC. Its translation is CSASGATLETQYF.

This clonotype has more than one count but fewer than ten. The rearrangement joins TRBV5-1 to TRBJ1-1; 7 bases line up with TRBD1. Germline V CDR1 and CDR2: SGHRS, YFSETQ. CDR3 length: 16 amino acids. V lost 2 bases to trimming and J lost 7 bases; unmatched junction nucleotides: 14. In nucleotides, the CDR3 is TGCGCCAGCAGCTTTTCCTCCGGGACAGACACCCTTGAAGCTTTCTTT. It yields the protein CASSFSSGTDTLEAFF. Full variable domain (outside the CDR3, taken from reference TRBV5-1 and TRBJ1-1): KAGVTQTPRYLIKTRGQQVTLSCSPISGHRSVSWYQQTPGQGLQFLFEYFSETQRNKGNFPGRFSGRQFSNSRSEMNVSTLELGDSALYLCASSFSSGTDTLEAFFGQGTRLTVV.

The sample holds a few counts of this clonotype. J is TRBJ2-1 and V is TRBV25-1; D gene uncertain. V lost 4 bases to trimming and J lost 7 bases, with 14 bases between them. The CDR3 loop spans 14 amino acids. Germline V gene data show CDR1 as MGHDK and CDR2 as SYGVNS. The CDR3 DNA is TGTGCCAGCAGTGCCCCCCGGTCTCTTAATGAGCAGTTCTTC. It codes for CASSAPRSLNEQFF.

This clonotype was seen a few times. V gene TRBV29-1 combines with J gene TRBJ2-7; either TRBD1 or TRBD2 may fit D (5 bases each). The CDR3 extends over 12 amino acids. Between the trimmed V and J ends, which lost 6 bases and 3 bases, there was a span of 12 bases. Germline loops: CDR1 SQVTM, CDR2 ANQGSEA. Here the CDR3 DNA reads TGCAGCGTAGCAGGGACCTTCTACGAGCAGTACTTC. It is translated as CSVAGTFYEQYF.

This clonotype was observed many times. The chain joins TRBV5-1 to TRBJ2-1, with TRBD2 identical over 12 bases. The germline gives CDR1 SGHRS, CDR2 YFSETQ. The CDR3 loop spans 16 amino acids. The V and J ends lost 4 bases and 0 bases, in that order; junction bases with no gene match: 2. CDR3 coding DNA: TGCGCCAGCAGCCCTAGCGGGGGGGACTCCTACAATGAGCAGTTCTTC. Translating it yields CASSPSGGDSYNEQFF.

This sequence joins TRBV30 and TRBJ1-6, with D possibly TRBD1 on 5 matching bases. Between the trimmed V and J ends, which lost 0 bases and 13 bases, there was a span of 13 bases. The CDR3 runs to 13 residues. The germline CDR1 and CDR2 sequences are GTSNPN and SVGIG (reference sequence). The CDR3 DNA sequence: TGTGCCTGGAGTGTATCGCAGGGTTACCCCCTCCACTTT. Protein sequence: CAWSVSQGYPLHF.

This clonotype was seen only a few times. V gene TRBV5-1 combines with J gene TRBJ2-3; D is unresolved. CDR1 and CDR2 from the germline V gene are SGHRS and YFSETQ. V was pared by 5 bases and J by 2 bases, with 15 bases between. The CDR3 extends over 15 amino acids. CDR3 protein: CASRPIGDATDTQYF. The CDR3 DNA follows: TGCGCCAGCAGACCGATTGGGGATGCCACAGATACGCAGTATTTT.

This clonotype was observed a handful of times. J is TRBJ1-2 and V is TRBV20-1; D remains ambiguous. V was clipped by 2 bases and J by 0 bases, with 13 bases between them. Germline CDR1 is DFQATT and CDR2 is SNEGSKA (reference sequence). The CDR3 is made up of 15 amino acids. In nucleotides, the CDR3 is TGCAGTGCTAGAAAAACGGACGGACCTAACTATGGCTACACCTTC. This codes for CSARKTDGPNYGYTF.

This clonotype has only a few counts. The gene calls are TRBV7-2 and TRBJ2-1; 9 bases match TRBD2. The CDR3 extends over 14 amino acids. Germline V gene sequence: CDR1 SGHTA, CDR2 FQGNSA. With V trimmed by 5 bases and J by 9 bases, 8 bases remained unmatched. The CDR3 DNA reads TGTGCCAGCAGCGCCCCCGGGACTAGCAGTGAGCAGTTCTTC. Amino acids: CASSAPGTSSEQFF.